These 27 T cell receptor beta chains were sequenced from one sample in a study of T cell responses to AZD1222 COVID-19 vaccine. Libraries were prepared by immunoSEQ multiplex PCR; TCRdb keeps only in-frame clonotypes and omits some of them. Altogether 97,000 or so clones are present, roughly 90% being singletons, with the ten largest covering 2.5% to 3.5%. Sequenced material: peripheral blood, taken on day 0 of AZD1222 vaccination. These receptors all stem from an adult in good health.

The chain couples TRBV30 to TRBJ1-2; tentative D call: TRBD1 (6 bases). The CDR3 length is 13 residues. The germline V and J ends were trimmed by 3 bases and 0 bases, with 8 bases remaining between them. From germline, CDR1 is GTSNPN and CDR2 SVGIG (reference sequence). The CDR3 DNA is TGTGCCTGGAGGGACAGTTCTAACTATGGCTACACCTTC. Translated, it gives CAWRDSSNYGYTF. Drawing the rest from reference TRBV30 and TRBJ1-2, the complete variable domain is SQTIHQWPATLVQPVGSPLSLECTVEGTSNPNLYWYRQAAGRGLQLLFYSVGIGQISSEVPQNLSASRPQDRQFILSSKKLLLSDSGFYLCAWRDSSNYGYTFGSGTRLTVV.

This clone was recorded only once. V gene TRBV6-5 combines with J gene TRBJ2-7; D is possibly TRBD2 (5 bases). The V gene's germline CDR1 is MNHEY and CDR2 SVGAGI. V lost 0 bases and J 7 bases, leaving 13 bases between the germline ends. The CDR3 has 14 amino acids. In DNA, the CDR3 is TGTGCCAGCAGTTACTCGACAACTAGTTGGGAGCAGTACTTC. Translated, it gives CASSYSTTSWEQYF.

The gene calls are TRBV30 and TRBJ2-6, with D possibly TRBD1 on 6 matching bases. Germline CDR1 is GTSNPN and CDR2 is SVGIG (reference sequence). CDR3 size: 13 residues. The CDR3 reads CAVGATGANVLTF. The CDR3 nucleotides read TGTGCTGTGGGGGCCACTGGGGCCAACGTCCTGACTTTC.

This chain joins TRBV28 and TRBJ1-1; no clear D gene. The CDR3 is made up of 12 amino acids. CDR1 is MDHEN, CDR2 SYDVKM, per germline. The V end lost 2 bases, the J end lost 1 base, and 2 bases lay between the germline ends. Written as DNA, the CDR3 is TGTGCCAGCAGTTTAGCGAACACTGAAGCTTTCTTT. Encoded protein: CASSLANTEAFF.

V and J are TRBV21-1 and TRBJ2-7. TRBV21-1 is marked as a pseudogene. The CDR3 has 16 residues. The CDR3 DNA is TGTGCCAGCAGCAAAGACTTTAGGCAGGACGGATACGAGCAGTACTTC. The encoded protein is CASSKDFRQDGYEQYF.

V gene TRBV5-1 combines with J gene TRBJ2-2; D is uncertain. This CDR3 spans 16 amino acids. The germline CDR1 and CDR2 sequences are SGHRS and YFSETQ. Trimming left V 4 bases short and J 3 bases short, with 16 bases between. CDR3 sequence reads: CASSPPAADYTGELFF. The CDR3 DNA is TGCGCCAGCAGCCCTCCGGCCGCAGACTACACCGGGGAGCTGTTTTTT.

The chain couples TRBV25-1 to TRBJ1-4; D might be TRBD1 (5 bases). Per germline, CDR1 MGHDK and CDR2 SYGVNS. The CDR3 sequence is 16 residues long. V was clipped by 6 bases and J by 3 bases, with 17 bases between them. This CDR3 is CASSSVGDGPNEKLFF. CDR3 DNA sequence: TGTGCCAGCAGCTCGGTGGGGGACGGGCCTAATGAAAAACTGTTTTTT.

The chain combines TRBV7-3 with TRBJ2-5; 9 bases agree with TRBD2. The J segment lost 5 bases and the V segment lost 1 base, leaving 14 bases of the junction unmatched. Germline V gives CDR1 SGHTA, CDR2 FQGTGA. The CDR3 consists of 18 residues. In DNA form, the CDR3 reads TGTGCCAGCAGCTTAAACCCCCCTAGGCGGGAGGGCTGCGAGACCCAGTACTTC. It translates to CASSLNPPRREGCETQYF.

This clone was recorded only once. The chain links TRBV27 to TRBJ1-3; D gene unclear. V was shortened by 6 bases and J by 4 bases, with 10 bases between the two germline ends. CDR1 is MNHEY and CDR2 is SMNVEV in the germline V gene (reference sequence). CDR3 length: 13 residues. The CDR3 reads CASSPAGGNTIYF. CDR3 nucleotides: TGTGCCAGCAGCCCCGCTGGGGGAAACACCATATATTTT.

This clone appeared once. The chain employs TRBV4-2 and TRBJ1-1; no firm D call. The germline CDR1 and CDR2 sequences are LGHNA and YNFKEQ. This CDR3 is built from 14 residues. Trimming removed 4 bases at V and 4 bases at J, with 13 bases between. CDR3 loop: CASSLMRGSTEAFF. Here the CDR3 DNA reads TGTGCCAGCAGCCTTATGAGAGGGAGCACTGAAGCTTTCTTT.

The rearrangement joins TRBV7-8 to TRBJ2-7, with D unresolved. Between the trimmed V and J ends, which lost 3 bases and 1 base, there was a span of 13 bases. The CDR3 totals 15 residues. Germline CDR1 and CDR2: SGHVS and FQNEAQ. CDR3 nucleotides: TGTGCCAGCAGCTTCCGGAATGGAGAATCCTACGAGCAGTACTTC. This codes for CASSFRNGESYEQYF.

The chain joins TRBV27 to TRBJ1-1; TRBD1 is a possible D gene (6 bases). The CDR3 sequence is 14 residues long. Trimming pared 5 bases from V and 4 bases from J, leaving 14 bases between. Germline assignment: CDR1 MNHEY and CDR2 SMNVEV (reference sequence). The CDR3 is CASSQHRDSTEAFF. CDR3 DNA: TGTGCCAGCAGTCAACACAGGGATAGCACTGAAGCTTTCTTT.

The chain links TRBV4-1 to TRBJ1-1; D is unclear. Between the trimmed V and J ends, which lost 0 bases and 10 bases, there was a span of 12 bases. From germline, CDR1 is MGHRA and CDR2 YSYEKL. CDR3 length equals 13 residues. The CDR3 spells CASSQDEGSRAFF. The DNA of the CDR3 is TGCGCCAGCAGCCAAGATGAGGGCAGCCGAGCTTTCTTT.

The rearrangement joins TRBV28 to TRBJ2-2; TRBD2 agrees at 11 bases. The CDR3 has 18 residues. Germline V lookup: CDR1 MDHEN, CDR2 SYDVKM. The ends lost 0 bases at V and 6 bases at J; junction bases unmatched: 9. Here the CDR3 reads CASSLWALAGDFSGELFF. CDR3 in DNA: TGTGCCAGCAGTTTATGGGCACTAGCGGGAGATTTTTCCGGGGAGCTGTTTTTT.

This chain connects TRBV6-5 to TRBJ2-7; 9 nucleotides line up with TRBD2. V shed 0 bases, J shed 1 base, and the junction held 4 bases outside the gene matches. The CDR3 runs 16 residues. Germline assignment: CDR1 MNHEY and CDR2 SVGAGI. The DNA of the CDR3 is TGTGCCAGCAGTTACTCTGGTCTAGCGGGATCCTACGAGCAGTACTTC. This codes for CASSYSGLAGSYEQYF.

The V and J genes are TRBV29-1 and TRBJ2-3; D not certain. The germline V gene encodes CDR1 SQVTM and CDR2 ANQGSEA. The germline V and J ends were trimmed by 4 bases and 2 bases, with 10 bases remaining between them. The CDR3 contains 13 residues. The CDR3 DNA reads TGCAGCGTTGGGGAACAGATCACAGATACGCAGTATTTT. Amino acid sequence: CSVGEQITDTQYF.

The chain recombines TRBV7-9 with TRBJ1-2; possible D gene TRBD1, 6 bases. CDR3 length: 13 residues. The V end was cut by 7 bases, the J end by 2 bases, with 11 bases between. Germline CDR1 reads SEHNR; CDR2 reads FQNEAQ (reference sequence). The CDR3 loop is CASIRDKNYGYTF. The CDR3 DNA is TGTGCCAGCATCCGGGACAAGAACTATGGCTACACCTTC.

The chain recombines TRBV30 with TRBJ2-5; D might be TRBD1 (6 bases). V gave up 6 bases and J gave up 5 bases, with 7 bases separating them. From germline, CDR1 is GTSNPN and CDR2 SVGIG (reference sequence). The CDR3 covers 10 residues. Written as DNA, the CDR3 is TGTGCCTGTGACAGGGAGACCCAGTACTTC. It yields the protein CACDRETQYF.

V gene TRBV20-1 combines with J gene TRBJ1-2, with D perhaps TRBD1 (5 bases). CDR1 and CDR2 from the germline V gene are DFQATT and SNEGSKA (reference sequence). The CDR3 spans 13 residues. The V gene lost 3 bases and the J gene lost 6 bases, with 14 bases spanning the gap. Written as DNA, the CDR3 is TGCAGTGCTAGTTCCGCAGGGACCCATGGCTACACCTTC. This encodes CSASSAGTHGYTF.

CDR3 residues: CASSLPGQAIQYF. The CDR3 DNA is TGCGCCAGCAGCTTACCGGGACAGGCTATTCAGTACTTC. The rearrangement uses TRBV5-1 and TRBJ2-4; 8 bases line up with TRBD1. The CDR3 covers 13 residues. With 2 bases clipped from V and 10 bases from J, the junction kept 5 bases outside the gene matches. The germline CDR1 and CDR2 sequences are SGHRS and YFSETQ.

V usage is TRBV7-2 and J usage is TRBJ1-5; D is unresolved. The CDR3 is made up of 15 amino acids. The germline CDR1 and CDR2 sequences are SGHTA and FQGNSA. The germline V and J ends were trimmed by 1 base and 0 bases, with 7 bases remaining between them. Here the CDR3 reads CASSLGRNSNQPQHF. The CDR3 coding sequence is TGTGCCAGCAGCTTAGGTCGGAATAGCAATCAGCCCCAGCATTTT.

Only a few counts were recorded for this clone. The chain combines TRBV2 with TRBJ1-1, with TRBD1 matching over 10 bases. The CDR3 is made up of 17 amino acids. V was clipped by 5 bases and J by 1 base; unmatched bases: 10. Per germline, CDR1 SNHLY and CDR2 FYNNEI. The CDR3 protein is CASSLRGQGRGNTEAFF. For the CDR3, the DNA is TGTGCCAGCAGTTTGAGGGGACAGGGGAGAGGGAACACTGAAGCTTTCTTT.

This chain links TRBV19 with TRBJ2-7; D uncertain. This CDR3 has 14 amino acids. CDR1 and CDR2 from the germline V gene are LNHDA and SQIVND (reference sequence). Trimming removed 1 base at V and 3 bases at J, with 10 bases between. In DNA form, the CDR3 reads TGTGCCAGTAGTATAGTGGGTTCATTCTACGAGCAGTACTTC. Translation: CASSIVGSFYEQYF.

In this sample, this clone turned up a few times. V is TRBV18 and J is TRBJ1-1, with 9 bases fitting TRBD1. Germline V gene data show CDR1 as KGHSH and CDR2 as LQKENI. V dropped 3 bases and J dropped 4; count of bases not matched to a gene: 9. CDR3 size: 16 residues. CDR3 nucleotides: TGTGCCAGCTCACCCCGTAACTCGGGACAGGGCACTGAAGCTTTCTTT. Its protein is CASSPRNSGQGTEAFF.

This sequence joins TRBV2 and TRBJ2-1; D remains unclear. CDR1 and CDR2 from the germline V gene are SNHLY and FYNNEI. V dropped 3 bases and J dropped 3 bases, with 6 bases sitting between them. This CDR3 spans 13 amino acids. The CDR3 here is CASSDSGYNEQFF. The CDR3, as DNA: TGTGCCAGCAGTGACTCCGGCTACAATGAGCAGTTCTTC.

The chain uses TRBV5-1 and TRBJ2-3; the match to TRBD2 covers 8 bases. The CDR3 is 18 residues long. Germline values: CDR1 SGHRS, CDR2 YFSETQ. V lost 3 bases to trimming and J lost 0 bases; unmatched junction nucleotides: 12. CDR3 residues: CASSSIGVSGTSTDTQYF. CDR3 coding DNA: TGCGCCAGCAGCTCAATTGGGGTTAGCGGGACTAGCACAGATACGCAGTATTTT.

The chain recombines TRBV5-6 with TRBJ2-2; 10 nucleotides agree with TRBD2. V shed 0 bases and J 6 bases; nucleotides not matched to a gene: 8. The germline gives CDR1 SGHDT, CDR2 YYEEEE. This CDR3 is built from 17 residues. CDR3 loop: CASSLGGAGGPAGELFF. As DNA, the CDR3 is TGTGCCAGCAGCTTGGGGGGAGCGGGAGGGCCGGCCGGGGAGCTGTTTTTT.